This T cell receptor (beta chain) is drawn from a study of shared clonotypes between healthy human individuals. Whole-study results and caveats: Incomplete sequencing of sorted subsets was indicated by rarefaction despite large depth. Clonotypes which were not shared had lower generation probabilities than clonotypes that all four donors shared. Larger richness was generally estimated for naive than memory subsets.

On this clone itself: Its specificity is unknown. This sample also contains other DNA sequences that code for the same CDR3.

TCRdb's table, derived via immunoSEQ multiplex PCR, lists solely in-frame clones and lacks some. Found here are some 2,400,000 clones, around 95% of them singletons; the top ten hold roughly 0.13%. The CDR3 spans 14 residues. Germline V gene data show CDR1 as SGHTA and CDR2 as FQGNSA. The V gene lost 4 bases and the J gene lost 2 bases, with 9 bases spanning the gap. The sequenced sample was naive CD4+ T cells sorted from blood. As for subset: CD45RA+ positively selected. This sequence was found in a man aged 18 to 35 in good health. This chain uses TRBV7-2 with TRBJ1-3; a possible D gene is TRBD1 (5 bases). The CDR3 nucleotides read TGTGCCAGCAGCTCTCGGGGGACTGGAAACACCATATATTTT. This codes for CASSSRGTGNTIYF.